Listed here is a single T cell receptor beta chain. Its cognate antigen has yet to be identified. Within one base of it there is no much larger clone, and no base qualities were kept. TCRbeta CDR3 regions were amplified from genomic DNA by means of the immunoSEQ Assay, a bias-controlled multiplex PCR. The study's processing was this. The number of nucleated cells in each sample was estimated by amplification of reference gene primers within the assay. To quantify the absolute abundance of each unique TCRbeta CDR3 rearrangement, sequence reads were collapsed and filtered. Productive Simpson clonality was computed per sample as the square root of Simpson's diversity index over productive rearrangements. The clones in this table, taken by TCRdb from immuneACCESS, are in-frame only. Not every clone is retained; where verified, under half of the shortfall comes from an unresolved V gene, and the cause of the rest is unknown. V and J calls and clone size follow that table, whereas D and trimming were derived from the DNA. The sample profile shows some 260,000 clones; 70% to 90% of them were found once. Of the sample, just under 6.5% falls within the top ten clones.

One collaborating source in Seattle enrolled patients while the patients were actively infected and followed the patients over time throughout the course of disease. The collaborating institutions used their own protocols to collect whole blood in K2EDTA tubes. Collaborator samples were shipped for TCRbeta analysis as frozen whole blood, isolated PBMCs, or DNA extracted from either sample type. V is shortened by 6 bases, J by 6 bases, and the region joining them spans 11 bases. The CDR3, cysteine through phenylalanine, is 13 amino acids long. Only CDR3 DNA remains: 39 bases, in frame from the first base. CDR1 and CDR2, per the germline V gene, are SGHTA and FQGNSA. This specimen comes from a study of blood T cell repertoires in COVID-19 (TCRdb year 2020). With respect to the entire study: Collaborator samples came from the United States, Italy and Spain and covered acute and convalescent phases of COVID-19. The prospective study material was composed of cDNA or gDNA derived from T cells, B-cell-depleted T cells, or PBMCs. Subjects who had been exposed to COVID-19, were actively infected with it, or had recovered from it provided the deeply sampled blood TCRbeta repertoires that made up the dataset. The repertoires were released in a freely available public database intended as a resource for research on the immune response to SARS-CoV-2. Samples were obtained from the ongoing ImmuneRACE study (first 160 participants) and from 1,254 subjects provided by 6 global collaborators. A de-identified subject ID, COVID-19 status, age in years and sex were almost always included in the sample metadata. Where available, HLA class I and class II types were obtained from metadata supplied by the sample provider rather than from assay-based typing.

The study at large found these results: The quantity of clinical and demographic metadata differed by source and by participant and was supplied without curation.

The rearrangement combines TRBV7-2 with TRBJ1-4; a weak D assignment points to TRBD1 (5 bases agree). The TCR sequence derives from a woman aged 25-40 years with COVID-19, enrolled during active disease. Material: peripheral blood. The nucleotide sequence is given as TGTGCCAGCAGATCGGGGGTAGATGAAAAACTGTTTTTT. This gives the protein CASRSGVDEKLFF.